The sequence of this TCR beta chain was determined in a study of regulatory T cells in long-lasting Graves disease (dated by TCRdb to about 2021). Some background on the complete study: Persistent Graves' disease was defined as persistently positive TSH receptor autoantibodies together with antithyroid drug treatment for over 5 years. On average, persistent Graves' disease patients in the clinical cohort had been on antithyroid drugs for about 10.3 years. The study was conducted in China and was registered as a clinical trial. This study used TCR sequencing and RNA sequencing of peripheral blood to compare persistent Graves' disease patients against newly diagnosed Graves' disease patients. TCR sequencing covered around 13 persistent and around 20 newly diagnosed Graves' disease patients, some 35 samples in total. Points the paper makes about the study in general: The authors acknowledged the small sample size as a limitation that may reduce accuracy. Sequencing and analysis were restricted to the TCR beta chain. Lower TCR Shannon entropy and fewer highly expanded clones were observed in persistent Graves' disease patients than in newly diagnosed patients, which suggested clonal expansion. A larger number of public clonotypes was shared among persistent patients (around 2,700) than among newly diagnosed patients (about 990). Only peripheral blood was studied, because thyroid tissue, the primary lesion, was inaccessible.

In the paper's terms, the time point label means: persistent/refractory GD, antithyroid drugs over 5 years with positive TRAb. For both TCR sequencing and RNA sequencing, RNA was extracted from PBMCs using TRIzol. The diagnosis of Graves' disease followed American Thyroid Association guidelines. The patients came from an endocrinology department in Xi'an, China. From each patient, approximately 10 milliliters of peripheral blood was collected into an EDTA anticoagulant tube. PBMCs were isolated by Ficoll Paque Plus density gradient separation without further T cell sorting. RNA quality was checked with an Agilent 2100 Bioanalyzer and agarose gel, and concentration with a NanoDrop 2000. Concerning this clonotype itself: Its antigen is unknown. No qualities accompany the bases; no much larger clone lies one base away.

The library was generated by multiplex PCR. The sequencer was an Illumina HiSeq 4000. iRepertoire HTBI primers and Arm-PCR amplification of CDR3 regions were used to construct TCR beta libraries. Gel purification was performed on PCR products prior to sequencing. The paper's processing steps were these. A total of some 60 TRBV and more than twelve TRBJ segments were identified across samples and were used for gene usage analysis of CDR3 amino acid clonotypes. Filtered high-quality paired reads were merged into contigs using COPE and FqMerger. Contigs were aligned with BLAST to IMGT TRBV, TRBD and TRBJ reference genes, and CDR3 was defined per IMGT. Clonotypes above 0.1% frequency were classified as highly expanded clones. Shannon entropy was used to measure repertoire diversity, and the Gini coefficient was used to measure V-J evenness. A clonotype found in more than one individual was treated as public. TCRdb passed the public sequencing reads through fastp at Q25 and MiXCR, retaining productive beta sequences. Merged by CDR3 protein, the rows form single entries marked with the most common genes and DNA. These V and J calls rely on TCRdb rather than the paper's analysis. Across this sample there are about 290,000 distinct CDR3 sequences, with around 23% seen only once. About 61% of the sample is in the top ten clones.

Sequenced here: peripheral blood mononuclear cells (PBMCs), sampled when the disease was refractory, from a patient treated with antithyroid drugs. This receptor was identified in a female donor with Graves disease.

The CDR3 amino acid sequence is: CASSATRDGYEQYF. The sequenced DNA is TGTGCCAGCAGCGCGACCCGGGACGGCTACGAGCAGTACTTC. The sequence joins TRBV13 to TRBJ2-7; the D gene is perhaps TRBD1 or TRBD2, as each covers 5 bases. CDR1 PRHDT and CDR2 FYEKMQ were looked up in the germline V gene (reference sequence). V lost 5 bases and J lost 3 bases; the stretch between them is 14 bases long. The CDR3 starts with the cysteine, ends with the phenylalanine, and has 14 residues. Only the CDR3 DNA stays, 42 bases, in frame from base 1.